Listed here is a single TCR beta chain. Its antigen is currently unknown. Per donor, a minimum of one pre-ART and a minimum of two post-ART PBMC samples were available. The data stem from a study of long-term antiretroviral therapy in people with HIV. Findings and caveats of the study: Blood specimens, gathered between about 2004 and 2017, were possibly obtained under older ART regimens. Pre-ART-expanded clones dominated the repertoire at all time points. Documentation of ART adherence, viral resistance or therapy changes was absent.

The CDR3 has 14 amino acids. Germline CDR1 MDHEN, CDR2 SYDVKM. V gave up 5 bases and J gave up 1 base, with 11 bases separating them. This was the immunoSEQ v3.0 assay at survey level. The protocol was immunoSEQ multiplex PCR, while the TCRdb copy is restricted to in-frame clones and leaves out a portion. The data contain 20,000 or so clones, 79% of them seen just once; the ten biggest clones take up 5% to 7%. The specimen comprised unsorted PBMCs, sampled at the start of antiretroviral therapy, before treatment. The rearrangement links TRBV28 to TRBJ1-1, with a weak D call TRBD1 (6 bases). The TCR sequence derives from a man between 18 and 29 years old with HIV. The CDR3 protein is CASSPGAWNTEAFF. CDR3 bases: TGTGCCAGCAGTCCAGGGGCCTGGAACACTGAAGCTTTCTTT.